The subject of this entry is one T cell receptor (beta chain). Sequencing used immunoSEQ multiplex PCR; TCRdb keeps in-frame clones, though not all of them. The sample holds around 19,000 clones; around 81% are singletons and the top ten take approximately 7%. Checkpoint therapy with ipilimumab 1 mg/kg began 14 to 28 days after transplant. These data belong to a study of ipilimumab plus nivolumab after autologous stem cell transplantation. CDR1 and CDR2 from the germline V gene are SGHAT and FQDESV (reference sequence). This CDR3 is built from 18 residues. With V trimmed by 4 bases and J by 0 bases, 12 bases remained unmatched.

The input for sequencing was PBMCs, taken in a trial of ipilimumab plus nivolumab as post-transplant consolidation. This sequence was found in a male donor with diffuse large B-cell lymphoma. The V gene is TRBV11-1, the J gene TRBJ1-1; the match to TRBD1 covers 9 bases. The DNA of the CDR3 is TGTGCCAGCAGCTCAAGTCAGGACAGGGGTAGGATGAACACTGAAGCTTTCTTT. Amino acid sequence: CASSSSQDRGRMNTEAFF.